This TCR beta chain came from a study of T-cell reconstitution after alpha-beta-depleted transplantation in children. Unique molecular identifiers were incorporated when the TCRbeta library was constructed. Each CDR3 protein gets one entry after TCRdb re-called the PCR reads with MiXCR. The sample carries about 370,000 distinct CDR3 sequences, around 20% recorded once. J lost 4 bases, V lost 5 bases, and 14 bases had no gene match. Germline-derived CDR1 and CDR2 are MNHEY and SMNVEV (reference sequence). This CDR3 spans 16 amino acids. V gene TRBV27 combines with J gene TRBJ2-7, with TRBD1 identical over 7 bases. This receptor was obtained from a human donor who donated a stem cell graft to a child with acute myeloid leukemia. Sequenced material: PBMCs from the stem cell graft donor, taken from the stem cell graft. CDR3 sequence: CASSGDRADGVYEQYF. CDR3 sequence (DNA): TGTGCCAGCAGTGGTGACAGGGCGGACGGGGTGTACGAGCAGTACTTC.